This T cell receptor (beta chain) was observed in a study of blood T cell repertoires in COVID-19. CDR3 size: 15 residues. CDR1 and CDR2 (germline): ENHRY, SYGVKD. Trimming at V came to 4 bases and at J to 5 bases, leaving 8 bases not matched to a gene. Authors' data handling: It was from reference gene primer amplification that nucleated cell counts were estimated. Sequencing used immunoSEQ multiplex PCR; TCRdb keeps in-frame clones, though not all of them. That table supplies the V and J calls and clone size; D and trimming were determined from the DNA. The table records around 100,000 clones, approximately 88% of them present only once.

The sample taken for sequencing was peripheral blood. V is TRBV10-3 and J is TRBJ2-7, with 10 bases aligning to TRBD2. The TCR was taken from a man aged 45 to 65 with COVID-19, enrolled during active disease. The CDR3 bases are TGTGCCATCAGTGTGTCTAGCGGGGGAGGCCACGAGCAGTACTTC. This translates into CAISVSSGGGHEQYF.